Listed here are 16 T cell receptor beta chains from one sample, sequenced in a study of shared clonotypes between healthy human individuals. Clones were sequenced by immunoSEQ multiplex PCR, and TCRdb holds only the in-frame ones, with some missing. The table includes approximately 2.3 million clones, more than 80% detected once. The sample consisted of naive CD4+ T cells from PBMCs. Subset of the sample: CD45RA+ positively selected. Receptors were obtained from a young man in good health. Some clones in this sample may be carry-over from other donors' samples.

The rearrangement joins TRBV6-1 to TRBJ2-7; TRBD1 matches at 7 bases. Per the germline V gene, CDR1 is MNHNS and CDR2 is SASEGT. V shed 6 bases, J shed 6 bases, and the junction held 11 bases outside the gene matches. This CDR3 comprises 14 residues. The CDR3 DNA follows: TGTGCCAGCAGATTGACAGGGATTGATGGCGAGCAGTACTTC. It encodes CASRLTGIDGEQYF.

The chain uses TRBV7-3 and TRBJ2-2; no firm D call. The CDR3 is 14 amino acids. Germline CDR1 reads SGHTA; CDR2 reads FQGTGA. V lost 0 bases and J lost 6, with 8 bases in between. The CDR3 coding sequence is TGTGCCAGCAGCTTAACTCACGGGTCCGGGGAGCTGTTTTTT. Protein: CASSLTHGSGELFF. Full variable domain (outside the CDR3, taken from reference TRBV7-3 and TRBJ2-2): GAGVSQTPSNKVTEKGKYVELRCDPISGHTALYWYRQSLGQGPEFLIYFQGTGAADDSGLPNDRFFAVRPEGSVSTLKIQRTERGDSAVYLCASSLTHGSGELFFGEGSRLTVL.

The rearrangement joins TRBV7-6 to TRBJ2-1; TRBD2 agrees at 8 bases. The V segment lost 1 base and the J segment 8 bases; nucleotides outside the gene matches: 7. CDR1 SGHVS and CDR2 FNYEAQ come from the germline V gene. The CDR3 consists of 15 residues. The CDR3 is CASSLGASGSHEQFF. The CDR3, as DNA: TGTGCCAGCAGCTTAGGGGCTAGCGGGTCCCATGAGCAGTTCTTC.

Regarding this clone: The same CDR3 arises from other DNA sequences in this sample as well. The rearrangement joins TRBV7-2 to TRBJ2-1, with D hard to call. Germline values: CDR1 SGHTA, CDR2 FQGNSA. V was clipped by 1 base and J by 9 bases, with 7 bases between them. The CDR3 spans 12 residues. The CDR3 coding sequence is TGTGCCAGCAGCTTAGGAGTGGGTGAGCAGTTCTTC. This encodes CASSLGVGEQFF.

In this sample, this clone turned up once. The same CDR3 arises from other DNA sequences in this sample as well. The chain combines TRBV27 with TRBJ2-7, with TRBD1 identical over 7 bases. The CDR3 has 13 residues. V dropped 6 bases and J dropped 2; count of bases not matched to a gene: 4. Looked up from germline, CDR1 is MNHEY and CDR2 is SMNVEV (reference sequence). The CDR3 loop is CASRRQGPYEQYF. The DNA for the CDR3 is TGTGCCAGCAGGAGACAGGGACCCTACGAGCAGTACTTC.

This chain connects TRBV9 to TRBJ1-1; D gene unclear. Germline lookup yields CDR1 SGDLS and CDR2 YYNGEE. Trimming shortened V by 0 bases and J by 1 base, and 7 bases separated the two germline ends. The CDR3 length is 14 residues. The CDR3 loop reads CASSVGEANTEAFF. CDR3 sequence (DNA): TGTGCCAGCAGCGTAGGAGAAGCGAACACTGAAGCTTTCTTT.

V gene TRBV2 combines with J gene TRBJ1-5, with no clear D. Germline loops: CDR1 SNHLY, CDR2 FYNNEI. Trimming removed 6 bases from V and 4 bases from J, with 13 bases in between. This CDR3 contains 14 residues. CDR3 sequence reads: CASSPTGLNQPQHF. DNA of the CDR3: TGTGCCAGCAGCCCGACCGGTCTTAATCAGCCCCAGCATTTT.

The chain joins TRBV4-2 to TRBJ2-3; D assignment may be TRBD1 or TRBD2 (5 bases each). The V and J ends lost 6 bases and 0 bases respectively, with 13 bases between them. Germline assignment: CDR1 LGHNA and CDR2 YNFKEQ. The CDR3 consists of 15 residues. Here the CDR3 DNA reads TGTGCCAGCAGAGGGACCAGTTTTAGCACAGATACGCAGTATTTT. This translates into CASRGTSFSTDTQYF.

This clone was counted a single time. The chain combines TRBV11-3 with TRBJ2-1; TRBD2 aligns across 9 bases. V trimming: 4 bases; J trimming: 15 bases; junction bases outside the gene matches: 13. From germline, CDR1 is SGHNT and CDR2 YENEEA. The CDR3 has 14 amino acids. CDR3 sequence (DNA): TGTGCCAGCAGCTCCCATAGCGGGAGTTCGCCGCGGTTCTTC. This gives the protein CASSSHSGSSPRFF.

This chain joins TRBV27 and TRBJ2-7, with 8 nucleotides matching TRBD2. J was trimmed by 0 bases and V by 5 bases; bases with no gene match: 6. Germline CDR1 and CDR2: MNHEY and SMNVEV (reference sequence). This CDR3 has 15 amino acids. CDR3 protein: CASSKKAGVSYEQYF. The CDR3 DNA reads as TGTGCCAGCAGTAAAAAAGCGGGAGTCTCCTACGAGCAGTACTTC.

The CDR3 spells CASTQEASGSSYEQYF. Written as DNA, the CDR3 is TGTGCCAGCACCCAGGAGGCTAGCGGAAGCTCCTACGAGCAGTACTTC. The V gene is TRBV2, the J gene TRBJ2-7; 7 nucleotides line up with TRBD2. Germline CDR1 reads SNHLY; CDR2 reads FYNNEI. This CDR3 has 16 residues. The trim removed 7 bases at V and 0 bases at J, leaving 12 bases unmatched.

This chain's CDR3 is CASRQTGAQPQHF. The CDR3 DNA reads TGTGCCAGCAGACAGACAGGGGCCCAGCCCCAGCATTTT. The rearrangement uses TRBV5-8 and TRBJ1-5; 8 bases fit TRBD1. The CDR3 length is 13 residues. The V gene's germline CDR1 is SGHTS and CDR2 YDEGEE. J gave up 7 bases and V 5 bases, and 5 bases lay outside the gene matches.

This chain links TRBV5-1 with TRBJ2-5; D call uncertain. The CDR3 has 13 residues. V was pared by 4 bases and J by 3 bases, with 10 bases between. Per germline, CDR1 SGHRS and CDR2 YFSETQ. The CDR3 nucleotides are TGCGCCAGCAGCCCGAACCCCAAAGAGACCCAGTACTTC. It is translated as CASSPNPKETQYF.

About this clone: Other nucleotide sequences from this sample produce the same CDR3. The chain uses TRBV5-4 and TRBJ1-5; D uncertain. Deletions cut 0 bases from V and 3 bases from J, with 4 bases between. Germline V gene sequence: CDR1 SGHNT, CDR2 YYREEE (reference sequence). This CDR3 region has 13 residues. CDR3 coding DNA: TGTGCCAGCAGCTTGGACCCCAATCAGCCCCAGCATTTT. Encoded protein: CASSLDPNQPQHF.

This chain links TRBV11-2 with TRBJ2-7; D not resolved. The CDR3 consists of 17 residues. V was trimmed by 7 bases and J by 4 bases, leaving 26 bases between them. Looked up from germline, CDR1 is SGHAT and CDR2 is FQNNGV. CDR3 sequence reads: CASNHPGLGRAKYEQYF. The CDR3, as DNA: TGTGCCAGCAACCACCCTGGTCTCGGACGAGCAAAGTACGAGCAGTACTTC.

The V and J genes are TRBV7-3 and TRBJ2-1, with 7 bases aligning to TRBD1. Trimming cost V 4 bases and J 4 bases; bases outside gene matches: 16. The germline gives CDR1 SGHTA, CDR2 FQGTGA. This CDR3 has 18 amino acids. DNA of the CDR3: TGTGCCAGCAGCTACGGACAGGTCCGGGTAGGCTCATACAATGAGCAGTTCTTC. It translates to CASSYGQVRVGSYNEQFF.